The subject of this entry is one T cell receptor (beta chain). The antigen remains undetermined. The read halts 3 residues ahead of the CDR3 end, with the missing end drawn from the germline J gene. Here immunoSEQ multiplex PCR was the method, and the copy in TCRdb shows in-frame clones only, minus some. In total, the table holds 25,000 to 35,000 clones. Each participant carried one incident cervical HPV16 infection only. These data are taken from a study of T cells in women clearing cervical HPV infection. Study as a whole: No precancer developed; the control's incident HPV16 infection cleared within 12 months. Notes on the study in general: TRBV6-7 abundance was lower in cases than controls (around 0.1% versus 0.15%). CIN3+ cases had significantly higher TCR richness than controls; evenness did not differ.

After removal of 10 bases from V and 0 bases from J, the junction contained 5 bases not matched to a gene. The CDR3 sequence is 14 residues long. The chain recombines TRBV12-3 or TRBV12-4 with TRBJ2-2, with 7 positions matching TRBD1. The sequence was obtained from a woman aged 18 to 75 with a cervical HPV16 infection that either progressed to CIN3+ or cleared (not recorded which). Sequenced material: blood buffy coat. The CDR3 is CATGQDTNTGELFF. The part of the CDR3 DNA that was read is TGTGCCACCGGACAGGACACGAACACCGGGGAG.